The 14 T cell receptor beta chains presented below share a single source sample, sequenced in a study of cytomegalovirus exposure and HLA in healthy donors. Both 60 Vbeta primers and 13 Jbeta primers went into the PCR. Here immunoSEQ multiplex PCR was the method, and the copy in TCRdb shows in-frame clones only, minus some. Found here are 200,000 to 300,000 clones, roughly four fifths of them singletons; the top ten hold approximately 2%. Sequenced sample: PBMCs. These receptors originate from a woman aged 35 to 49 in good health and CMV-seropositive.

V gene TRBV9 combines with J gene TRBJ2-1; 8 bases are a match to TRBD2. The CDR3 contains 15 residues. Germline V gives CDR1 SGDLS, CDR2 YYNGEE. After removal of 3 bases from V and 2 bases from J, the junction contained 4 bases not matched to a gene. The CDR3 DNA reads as TGTGCCAGCAGCGCGGGGGGGAATACCTACAATGAGCAGTTCTTC. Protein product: CASSAGGNTYNEQFF.

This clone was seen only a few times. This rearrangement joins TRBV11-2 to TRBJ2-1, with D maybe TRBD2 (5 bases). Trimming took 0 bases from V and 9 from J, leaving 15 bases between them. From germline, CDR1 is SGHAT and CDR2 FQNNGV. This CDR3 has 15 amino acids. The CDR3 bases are TGTGCCAGCAGCTTAGATTGGAGGCTAGCTGGTGAGCAGTTCTTC. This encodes CASSLDWRLAGEQFF.

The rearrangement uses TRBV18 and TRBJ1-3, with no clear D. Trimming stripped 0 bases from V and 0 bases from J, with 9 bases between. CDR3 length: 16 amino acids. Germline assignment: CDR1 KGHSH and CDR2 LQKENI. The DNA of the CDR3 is TGTGCCAGCTCACCACCGGGAGGAAACTCTGGAAACACCATATATTTT. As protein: CASSPPGGNSGNTIYF.

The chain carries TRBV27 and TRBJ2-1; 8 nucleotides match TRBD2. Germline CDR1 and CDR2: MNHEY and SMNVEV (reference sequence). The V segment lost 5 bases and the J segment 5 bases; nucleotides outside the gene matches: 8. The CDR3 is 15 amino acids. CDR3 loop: CASSAHGGANNEQFF. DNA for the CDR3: TGTGCCAGCAGTGCCCACGGGGGGGCGAACAATGAGCAGTTCTTC.

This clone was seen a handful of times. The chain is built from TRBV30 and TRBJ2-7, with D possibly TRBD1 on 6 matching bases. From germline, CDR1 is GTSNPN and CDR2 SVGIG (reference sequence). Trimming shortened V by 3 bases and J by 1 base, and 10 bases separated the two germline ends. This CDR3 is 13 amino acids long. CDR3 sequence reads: CAWRSDRSYEQYF. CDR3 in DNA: TGTGCCTGGAGGTCCGACAGGTCCTACGAGCAGTACTTC.

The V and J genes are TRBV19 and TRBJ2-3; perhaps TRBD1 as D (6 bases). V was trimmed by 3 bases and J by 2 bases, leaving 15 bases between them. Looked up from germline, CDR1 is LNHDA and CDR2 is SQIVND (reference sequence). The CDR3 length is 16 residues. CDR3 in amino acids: CASSMVQGTPTDTQYF. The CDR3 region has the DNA TGTGCCAGTAGTATGGTTCAGGGGACCCCCACAGATACGCAGTATTTT.

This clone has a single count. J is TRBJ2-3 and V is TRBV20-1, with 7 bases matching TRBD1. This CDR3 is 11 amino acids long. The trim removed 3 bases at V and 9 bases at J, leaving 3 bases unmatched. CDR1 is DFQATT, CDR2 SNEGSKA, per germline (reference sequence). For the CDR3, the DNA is TGCAGTGCTAGTACAGGGGCGACGCAGTATTTT. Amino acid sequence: CSASTGATQYF.

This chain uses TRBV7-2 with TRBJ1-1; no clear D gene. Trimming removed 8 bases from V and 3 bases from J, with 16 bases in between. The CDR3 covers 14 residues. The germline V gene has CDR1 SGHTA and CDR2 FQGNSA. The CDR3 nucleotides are TGTGCCAGCCGATATACGGGGTTGGACACTGAAGCTTTCTTT. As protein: CASRYTGLDTEAFF. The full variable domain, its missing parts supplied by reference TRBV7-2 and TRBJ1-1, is GAGVSQSPSNKVTEKGKDVELRCDPISGHTALYWYRQSLGQGLEFLIYFQGNSAPDKSGLPSDRFSAERTGGSVSTLTIQRTQQEDSAVYLCASRYTGLDTEAFFGQGTRLTVV.

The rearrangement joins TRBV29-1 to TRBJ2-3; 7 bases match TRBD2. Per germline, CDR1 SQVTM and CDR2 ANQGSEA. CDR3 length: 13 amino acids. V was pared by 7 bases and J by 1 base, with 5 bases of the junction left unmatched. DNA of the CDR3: TGCAGCGGTACTAGCGACCGCACAGATACGCAGTATTTT. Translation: CSGTSDRTDTQYF.

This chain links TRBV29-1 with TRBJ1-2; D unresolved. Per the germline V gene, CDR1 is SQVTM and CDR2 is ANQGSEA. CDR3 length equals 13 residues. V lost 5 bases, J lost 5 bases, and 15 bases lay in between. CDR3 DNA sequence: TGCAGCGTTCTATTGGACCGGGAGTATGGCTACACCTTC. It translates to CSVLLDREYGYTF.

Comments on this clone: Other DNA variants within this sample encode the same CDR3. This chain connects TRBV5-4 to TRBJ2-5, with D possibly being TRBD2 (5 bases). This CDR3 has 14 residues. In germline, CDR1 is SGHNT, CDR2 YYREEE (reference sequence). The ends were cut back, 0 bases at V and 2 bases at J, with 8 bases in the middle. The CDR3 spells CASSLGGNQETQYF. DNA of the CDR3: TGTGCCAGCAGCTTGGGAGGGAATCAAGAGACCCAGTACTTC.

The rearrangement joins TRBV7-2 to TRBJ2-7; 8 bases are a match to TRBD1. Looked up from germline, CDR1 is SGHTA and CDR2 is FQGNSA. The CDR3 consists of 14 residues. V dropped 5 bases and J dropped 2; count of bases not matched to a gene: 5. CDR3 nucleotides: TGTGCCAGCAGCCCGAGGACAGGGACCTACGAGCAGTACTTC. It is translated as CASSPRTGTYEQYF.

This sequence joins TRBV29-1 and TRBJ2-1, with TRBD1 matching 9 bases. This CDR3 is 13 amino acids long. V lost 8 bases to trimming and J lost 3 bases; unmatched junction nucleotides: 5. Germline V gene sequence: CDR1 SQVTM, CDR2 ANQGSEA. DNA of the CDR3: TGCAGCCTAGACAGGGGGGGCTACAATGAGCAGTTCTTC. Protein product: CSLDRGGYNEQFF.

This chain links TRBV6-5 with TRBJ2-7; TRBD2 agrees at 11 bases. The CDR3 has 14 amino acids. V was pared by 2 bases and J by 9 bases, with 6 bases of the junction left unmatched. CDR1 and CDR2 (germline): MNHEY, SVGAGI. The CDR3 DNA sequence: TGTGCCAGCAGTTACCAACTAGCGGGAGAGGGGCAGTACTTC. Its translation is CASSYQLAGEGQYF.